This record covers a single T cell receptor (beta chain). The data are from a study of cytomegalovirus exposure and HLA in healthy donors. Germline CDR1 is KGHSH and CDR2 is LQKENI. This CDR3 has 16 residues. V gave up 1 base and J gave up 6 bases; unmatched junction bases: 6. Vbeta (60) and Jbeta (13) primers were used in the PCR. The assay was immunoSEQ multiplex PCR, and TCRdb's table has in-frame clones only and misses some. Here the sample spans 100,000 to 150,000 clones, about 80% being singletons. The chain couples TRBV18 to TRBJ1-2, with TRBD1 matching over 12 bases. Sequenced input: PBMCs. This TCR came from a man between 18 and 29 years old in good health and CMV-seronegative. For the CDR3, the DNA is TGTGCCAGCTCACCACTTGGGACAGGGGGCTGGGATGGCTACACCTTC. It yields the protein CASSPLGTGGWDGYTF.